This passage covers 32 T cell receptor beta chains from one sample sequenced in a study of cytomegalovirus exposure and HLA in healthy donors. Profiling relied on immunoSEQ multiplex PCR, and the TCRdb table lists in-frame clones only, not all of them. Here the sample spans under 300,000 clones, approximately 86% being singletons. Sequencing was carried out using PBMCs. The receptor source for this set is a woman aged 25 to 39 in good health and CMV-seropositive.

The rearrangement uses TRBV4-1 and TRBJ2-5; a weak D match, TRBD2 (6 bases). Trimming cost V 1 base and J 0 bases, with 21 bases left between them. CDR1 and CDR2 from the germline V gene are MGHRA and YSYEKL. The CDR3 has 19 residues. CDR3 sequence: CASSQGVQWEGGYQETQYF. The CDR3 region has the DNA TGCGCCAGCAGCCAAGGGGTTCAGTGGGAAGGAGGGTACCAAGAGACCCAGTACTTC.

The V and J genes are TRBV28 and TRBJ1-5, with 9 bases fitting TRBD1. Trimming cost V 5 bases and J 6 bases; bases outside gene matches: 11. CDR1 is MDHEN, CDR2 SYDVKM, per germline. The length of the CDR3 is 16 residues. In DNA, the CDR3 is TGTGCCAGCAGTATAATGGGGACAGGGAAATTTCAGCCCCAGCATTTT. Translated: CASSIMGTGKFQPQHF.

This sequence joins TRBV7-9 and TRBJ2-7; D not certain. CDR1 is SEHNR and CDR2 is FQNEAQ in the germline V gene (reference sequence). CDR3 size: 13 residues. Trimming pared 4 bases from V and 0 bases from J, leaving 7 bases between. For the CDR3, the DNA is TGTGCCAGCAGCTCGTCGGTCTCCTACGAGCAGTACTTC. Its translation: CASSSSVSYEQYF.

This clone was observed a single time. V and J are TRBV28 and TRBJ2-7; TRBD2 aligns across 9 bases. The V segment lost 6 bases and the J segment 5 bases; nucleotides outside the gene matches: 8. Germline V CDR1 and CDR2: MDHEN, SYDVKM. There are 14 residues in the CDR3. CDR3 residues: CASSLSGRTDEQYF. The CDR3 coding sequence is TGTGCCAGCAGCCTTAGCGGGAGAACGGACGAGCAGTACTTC.

The J gene is TRBJ2-1, the V gene TRBV10-1; TRBD2 agrees at 8 bases. Germline CDR1 reads WNHNN; CDR2 reads SYGVQD (reference sequence). CDR3 length equals 13 residues. Losses at the gene ends were 6 bases for V and 8 bases for J; bases not matched to a gene: 6. CDR3 sequence reads: CASRESGSYEQFF. The DNA for the CDR3 is TGCGCCAGCAGAGAAAGCGGGAGTTATGAGCAGTTCTTC.

This chain uses TRBV5-1 with TRBJ2-7, with TRBD2 matching 11 bases. Germline loops: CDR1 SGHRS, CDR2 YFSETQ. The CDR3 has 16 residues. The junction had 6 bases not matched to a gene; V was cut back by 4 bases and J by 0 bases. Here the CDR3 reads CASSPRLAGPSYEQYF. Here the CDR3 DNA reads TGCGCCAGCAGCCCGAGACTAGCGGGGCCCTCCTACGAGCAGTACTTC.

The chain carries TRBV5-4 and TRBJ1-2; D might be TRBD1 (6 bases). The V and J ends lost 4 bases and 3 bases respectively, with 19 bases between them. Germline loops: CDR1 SGHNT, CDR2 YYREEE (reference sequence). This CDR3 contains 16 residues. The CDR3 region has the DNA TGTGCCAGCAGCCTATCTCGGGGGGCTGGCGACTATGGCTACACCTTC. Its protein product is CASSLSRGAGDYGYTF.

This clone was detected only once. The gene calls are TRBV7-9 and TRBJ1-3, with D perhaps TRBD1 (5 bases). Germline V lookup: CDR1 SEHNR, CDR2 FQNEAQ (reference sequence). Trimming left V 5 bases short and J 3 bases short, with 8 bases between. The CDR3 contains 13 residues. The CDR3 is CASSTTVGNTIYF. CDR3 in DNA: TGTGCCAGCAGCACGACAGTTGGAAACACCATATATTTT.

The chain joins TRBV5-6 to TRBJ1-3, with TRBD1 matching 7 bases. CDR1 SGHDT and CDR2 YYEEEE come from the germline V gene. V dropped 4 bases and J dropped 4; count of bases not matched to a gene: 5. This CDR3 comprises 14 residues. The CDR3 reads CASSQTGLGNTIYF. CDR3 sequence (DNA): TGTGCCAGCAGCCAGACAGGGTTAGGAAACACCATATATTTT. Full variable domain (missing parts from reference TRBV5-6 and TRBJ1-3): DAGVTQSPTHLIKTRGQQVTLRCSPKSGHDTVSWYQQALGQGPQFIFQYYEEEERQRGNFPDRFSGHQFPNYSSELNVNALLLGDSALYLCASSQTGLGNTIYFGEGSWLTVV.

This clone is a singleton in its sample. The V gene is TRBV18, the J gene TRBJ1-4; tentatively, D is TRBD1 (6 bases). Germline-derived CDR1 and CDR2 are KGHSH and LQKENI. V lost 0 bases and J 3 bases, leaving 11 bases between the germline ends. This CDR3 contains 16 residues. The CDR3 region is CASSPPTGYPNEKLFF. The CDR3 coding sequence is TGTGCCAGCTCACCACCGACAGGTTACCCTAATGAAAAACTGTTTTTT.

V is TRBV27 and J is TRBJ2-2; the match to TRBD1 covers 10 bases. With V trimmed by 5 bases and J by 3 bases, 6 bases remained unmatched. The CDR3 consists of 16 residues. Per the germline V gene, CDR1 is MNHEY and CDR2 is SMNVEV (reference sequence). CDR3 nucleotide sequence: TGTGCCAGCAGTCCAATCGACAGGGGGCACACCGGGGAGCTGTTTTTT. Translating it yields CASSPIDRGHTGELFF.

This chain links TRBV29-1 with TRBJ1-3, with no clear D. Germline V gene lookup returns CDR1 SQVTM and CDR2 ANQGSEA. The CDR3 spans 14 residues. Trimming pared 0 bases from V and 7 bases from J, leaving 13 bases between. The CDR3, as DNA: TGCAGCGTTGAAGACGGGGATTTTCCGAACACCATATATTTT. Amino acids: CSVEDGDFPNTIYF.

This chain joins TRBV9 and TRBJ2-6, with 7 positions matching TRBD2. The CDR3 consists of 15 residues. Germline V gene data show CDR1 as SGDLS and CDR2 as YYNGEE. With 2 bases clipped from V and 2 bases from J, the junction kept 1 base outside the gene matches. The CDR3 coding sequence is TGTGCCAGCAGCGTTGGGGGGGCTGGGGCCAACGTCCTGACTTTC. Amino acids: CASSVGGAGANVLTF.

The chain uses TRBV10-2 and TRBJ2-1, with D unresolved. Germline CDR1 reads WSHSY; CDR2 reads SAAADI. The CDR3 has 15 amino acids. The V end was cut by 3 bases, the J end by 0 bases, with 9 bases between. CDR3 bases: TGCGCCAGCAGTGAATCGTGGAGCTCCTACAATGAGCAGTTCTTC. As protein: CASSESWSSYNEQFF.

The chain has TRBV7-8 and TRBJ2-7; 7 nucleotides align to TRBD1. This CDR3 has 14 amino acids. V shed 6 bases, J shed 5 bases, and the junction held 10 bases outside the gene matches. CDR1 is SGHVS, CDR2 FQNEAQ, per germline. CDR3: CASRETGTPDEQYF. The DNA for the CDR3 is TGTGCCAGCAGGGAGACAGGGACCCCCGACGAGCAGTACTTC.

This chain uses TRBV23-1 with TRBJ2-5; maybe TRBD2 (6 bases). TRBV23-1 is labeled an ORF, and its function is uncertain. V gave up 0 bases and J gave up 3 bases, with 20 bases separating them. The CDR3 consists of 18 residues. CDR3 coding DNA: TGCGCCAGCAGTCAATCTGTTGCTAGCGAGAAGGTAGAAGAGACCCAGTACTTC. This translates into CASSQSVASEKVEETQYF.

This sequence joins TRBV15 and TRBJ1-4; unclear D gene. Looked up from germline, CDR1 is LNHNV and CDR2 is YYDKDF (reference sequence). The CDR3 runs 12 residues. Deletions cut 1 base from V and 8 bases from J, with 5 bases between. The CDR3 DNA follows: TGTGCCACCAGCAGAGCCCTAGAAAAACTGTTTTTT. It is translated as CATSRALEKLFF.

The chain recombines TRBV9 with TRBJ2-1, with no clear D. V was cut by 0 bases and J by 5 bases, with 9 bases left in between. Germline assignment: CDR1 SGDLS and CDR2 YYNGEE. The CDR3 length is 14 residues. The CDR3 loop is CASSVGAINNEQFF. The CDR3, as DNA: TGTGCCAGCAGCGTAGGGGCCATCAACAATGAGCAGTTCTTC.

The chain has TRBV9 and TRBJ2-1; D remains unclear. Per the germline V gene, CDR1 is SGDLS and CDR2 is YYNGEE. The V and J ends lost 0 bases and 4 bases respectively, with 14 bases between them. CDR3 length: 16 amino acids. The CDR3 sequence: CASSVGFETAYNEQFF. In DNA, the CDR3 is TGTGCCAGCAGCGTAGGATTCGAGACTGCTTACAATGAGCAGTTCTTC.

The V call is TRBV9, the J call TRBJ1-1, with D possibly matching TRBD1 (6 bases). V was trimmed by 2 bases and J by 1 base, leaving 21 bases between them. Germline-derived CDR1 and CDR2 are SGDLS and YYNGEE. There are 18 residues in the CDR3. The CDR3 DNA follows: TGTGCCAGCAGCGTCAACCCTGGGGCAGGGGTCGGGAACACTGAAGCTTTCTTT. Translation: CASSVNPGAGVGNTEAFF.

The J gene is TRBJ1-1, the V gene TRBV30; 8 bases are shared with TRBD1. Trimming removed 7 bases from V and 0 bases from J; junction bases left unmatched: 16. CDR1 and CDR2 (germline): GTSNPN, SVGIG (reference sequence). The CDR3 consists of 17 residues. CDR3 sequence (DNA): TGTGCCTTTAATCCGGGACAGGTAATAGGAATGAACACTGAAGCTTTCTTT. Amino acid sequence: CAFNPGQVIGMNTEAFF.

The chain employs TRBV28 and TRBJ1-1, with TRBD1 as a possible D gene (6 bases). Per the germline V gene, CDR1 is MDHEN and CDR2 is SYDVKM. The germline V and J ends were trimmed by 1 base and 4 bases, with 16 bases remaining between them. The CDR3 length is 16 residues. CDR3 amino acids: CASSLYQGLTSTEAFF. In nucleotides, the CDR3 is TGTGCCAGCAGTTTATATCAGGGGCTCACGAGCACTGAAGCTTTCTTT. The full variable domain, in which reference TRBV28 and TRBJ1-1 provide the parts outside the CDR3, is DVKVTQSSRYLVKRTGEKVFLECVQDMDHENMFWYRQDPGLGLRLIYFSYDVKMKEKGDIPEGYSVSREKKERFSLILESASTNQTSMYLCASSLYQGLTSTEAFFGQGTRLTVV.

This clone was seen only once. CDR3 DNA: TGTGCCAGCAGTCGGACAGGGGGGATGAACACTGAAGCTTTCTTT. The encoded protein is CASSRTGGMNTEAFF. The rearrangement joins TRBV28 to TRBJ1-1; 10 nucleotides align to TRBD1. The CDR3 is made up of 15 amino acids. From germline, CDR1 is MDHEN and CDR2 SYDVKM. J was trimmed by 0 bases and V by 5 bases; bases with no gene match: 3.

The rearrangement joins TRBV15 to TRBJ2-7; weak D call: TRBD2 (6 bases). The CDR3 is 15 residues long. Deletions cut 0 bases from V and 7 bases from J, with 16 bases between. Germline values: CDR1 LNHNV, CDR2 YYDKDF (reference sequence). This CDR3 is CATSRDTGEIAEQYF. CDR3 in DNA: TGTGCCACCAGCAGAGATACGGGAGAAATCGCGGAGCAGTACTTC.

This chain uses TRBV7-2 with TRBJ2-7; 9 nucleotides match TRBD2. Germline V gene sequence: CDR1 SGHTA, CDR2 FQGNSA. This CDR3 has 15 residues. V lost 1 base, J lost 7 bases, and 8 bases stayed unmatched. The chain's CDR3 is CASSLDRAGGSEQYF. The CDR3 DNA follows: TGTGCCAGCAGCTTAGACCGGGCGGGAGGGAGTGAGCAGTACTTC. The full variable domain, its missing parts supplied by reference TRBV7-2 and TRBJ2-7, is GAGVSQSPSNKVTEKGKDVELRCDPISGHTALYWYRQSLGQGLEFLIYFQGNSAPDKSGLPSDRFSAERTGGSVSTLTIQRTQQEDSAVYLCASSLDRAGGSEQYFGPGTRLTVT.

The rearrangement uses TRBV5-4 and TRBJ1-2, with D possibly being TRBD1 (6 bases). The CDR3 is 13 residues long. CDR1 is SGHNT and CDR2 is YYREEE in the germline V gene (reference sequence). V lost 2 bases to trimming and J lost 5 bases, with 10 bases between them. CDR3 nucleotides: TGTGCCAGCAGCTTTACAGGGAGTTATGGCTACACCTTC. It codes for CASSFTGSYGYTF.

The chain has TRBV11-2 and TRBJ1-4; D is undetermined. The V gene lost 5 bases and the J gene lost 4 bases, with 8 bases spanning the gap. Germline CDR1 is SGHAT and CDR2 is FQNNGV. The CDR3 has 13 residues. CDR3 bases: TGTGCCAGCAGCCCCATGAGTAATGAAAAACTGTTTTTT. As protein: CASSPMSNEKLFF.

This rearrangement joins TRBV6-1 to TRBJ1-2; 7 nucleotides match TRBD1. J gave up 6 bases and V 3 bases, and 10 bases lay outside the gene matches. Germline values: CDR1 MNHNS, CDR2 SASEGT. The CDR3 has 15 amino acids. CDR3 in DNA: TGTGCCAGCAGTGACAGGGACAGTTACCCCGATGGCTACACCTTC. The encoded protein is CASSDRDSYPDGYTF.

V usage is TRBV19 and J usage is TRBJ1-5; possibly TRBD1 for D (6 bases). Trimming cost V 9 bases and J 0 bases, with 15 bases left between them. The germline CDR1 and CDR2 sequences are LNHDA and SQIVND (reference sequence). The CDR3 sequence is 15 residues long. CDR3 DNA sequence: TGTGCCAGCGCACTATCAGGGGATAGCAATCAGCCCCAGCATTTT. It yields the protein CASALSGDSNQPQHF. The whole variable domain, filled in from reference TRBV19 and TRBJ1-5, reads DGGITQSPKYLFRKEGQNVTLSCEQNLNHDAMYWYRQDPGQGLRLIYYSQIVNDFQKGDIAEGYSVSREKKESFPLTVTSAQKNPTAFYLCASALSGDSNQPQHFGDGTRLSIL.

The V call is TRBV27, the J call TRBJ2-5, with 8 positions matching TRBD2. The CDR3 spans 17 residues. Germline lookup yields CDR1 MNHEY and CDR2 SMNVEV (reference sequence). V shed 5 bases, J shed 2 bases, and the junction held 13 bases outside the gene matches. CDR3 protein: CASSLNPSSGGQETQYF. The DNA of the CDR3 is TGTGCCAGCAGTCTTAACCCCTCCAGCGGGGGTCAAGAGACCCAGTACTTC.

The chain uses TRBV7-2 and TRBJ2-3, with TRBD2 identical over 10 bases. The J segment lost 1 base and the V segment lost 1 base, leaving 5 bases of the junction unmatched. Germline V gene data show CDR1 as SGHTA and CDR2 as FQGNSA. This CDR3 is built from 17 residues. The CDR3 nucleotides are TGTGCCAGCAGCTTAGTGGCCAGCGGGAGGGGCACAGATACGCAGTATTTT. This translates into CASSLVASGRGTDTQYF. The variable domain in full, completed from reference TRBV7-2 and TRBJ2-3, reads GAGVSQSPSNKVTEKGKDVELRCDPISGHTALYWYRQSLGQGLEFLIYFQGNSAPDKSGLPSDRFSAERTGGSVSTLTIQRTQQEDSAVYLCASSLVASGRGTDTQYFGPGTRLTVL.

The rearrangement uses TRBV5-1 and TRBJ2-2; D perhaps matches TRBD2 (5 bases). Germline-derived CDR1 and CDR2 are SGHRS and YFSETQ. This CDR3 is built from 15 residues. V lost 3 bases, J lost 4 bases, and 13 bases lay in between. Here the CDR3 reads CASSSSYGGTGELFF. CDR3 DNA sequence: TGCGCCAGCAGCTCCAGCTATGGAGGCACCGGGGAGCTGTTTTTT.